One sample yielded the 4 T cell receptor beta chains listed below, sequenced in a study of blood T cell repertoires in COVID-19. Here immunoSEQ multiplex PCR was the method, and the copy in TCRdb shows in-frame clones only, minus some. The table lists over 200,000 clones, over 75% of them singletons, with 1.9% in the top ten. What was sequenced was peripheral blood. These receptors all stem from a man aged 40-55 years with active or convalescent COVID-19.

The rearrangement links TRBV6-1 to TRBJ2-6; D is perhaps TRBD2 (6 bases). The CDR3 loop spans 16 amino acids. Trimming cost V 4 bases and J 0 bases, with 10 bases left between them. Germline CDR1 reads MNHNS; CDR2 reads SASEGT. In DNA form, the CDR3 reads TGTGCCAGCAGTGGGGGGGACCCCTCTGGGGCCAACGTCCTGACTTTC. This encodes CASSGGDPSGANVLTF.

This sequence joins TRBV19 and TRBJ2-2; no reliable D call. The germline V and J ends were trimmed by 9 bases and 1 base, with 12 bases remaining between them. The CDR3 spans 14 residues. CDR1 is LNHDA and CDR2 is SQIVND in the germline V gene (reference sequence). The CDR3 DNA reads as TGTGCCAGCCTCTTATCAGGGAACACCGGGGAGCTGTTTTTT. Translation gives CASLLSGNTGELFF.

The chain is built from TRBV12-3 or TRBV12-4 and TRBJ1-2; 7 bases fit TRBD1. The CDR3 covers 13 residues. The J segment lost 7 bases and the V segment lost 5 bases, leaving 7 bases of the junction unmatched. The CDR3 nucleotides are TGTGCCAGCAGTCGGGGACAGACCCTTGGCTACACCTTC. This encodes CASSRGQTLGYTF.

This chain connects TRBV28 to TRBJ1-3; possibly TRBD1 for D (6 bases). The CDR3 length is 15 residues. Deletions cut 7 bases from V and 6 bases from J, with 19 bases between. Germline V CDR1 and CDR2: MDHEN, SYDVKM. The CDR3 reads CASKSTGTVENTIYF. CDR3 DNA: TGTGCCAGCAAGTCTACAGGGACCGTTGAAAACACCATATATTTT.